The 23 T cell receptor beta chains listed next were all sequenced from one sample in a study of T cell responses to AZD1222 COVID-19 vaccine. TCRdb's table, derived via immunoSEQ multiplex PCR, lists solely in-frame clones and lacks some. The sample lists roughly 140,000 clones; more than 70% were seen once. The input for sequencing was peripheral blood, taken 28 days after the second AZD1222 dose. These TCRs come from an adult who received the AZD1222 COVID-19 vaccine.

The chain uses TRBV7-9 and TRBJ2-1; weak D call: TRBD2 (6 bases). Trimming stripped 5 bases from V and 6 bases from J, with 11 bases between. Germline V gene data show CDR1 as SEHNR and CDR2 as FQNEAQ (reference sequence). This CDR3 is 13 amino acids long. The CDR3: CASSPGAGNEQFF. In DNA form, the CDR3 reads TGTGCCAGCAGCCCTGGAGCGGGCAATGAGCAGTTCTTC. Full variable domain (remainder filled in from reference TRBV7-9 and TRBJ2-1): DTGVSQNPRHKITKRGQNVTFRCDPISEHNRLYWYRQTLGQGPEFLTYFQNEAQLEKSRLLSDRFSAERPKGSFSTLEIQRTEQGDSAMYLCASSPGAGNEQFFGPGTRLTVL.

This chain links TRBV7-2 with TRBJ2-2; no clear D gene. Deletions cut 6 bases from V and 6 bases from J, with 17 bases between. This CDR3 is built from 15 residues. The V gene's germline CDR1 is SGHTA and CDR2 FQGNSA. CDR3 nucleotide sequence: TGTGCCAGCAGACGCAGTGGGCCCTTGGCCGGGGAGCTGTTTTTT. Residues: CASRRSGPLAGELFF. The full variable domain, its missing parts supplied by reference TRBV7-2 and TRBJ2-2, is GAGVSQSPSNKVTEKGKDVELRCDPISGHTALYWYRQSLGQGLEFLIYFQGNSAPDKSGLPSDRFSAERTGGSVSTLTIQRTQQEDSAVYLCASRRSGPLAGELFFGEGSRLTVL.

This chain links TRBV19 with TRBJ2-3; 7 nucleotides agree with TRBD2. The CDR3 length is 16 residues. The trim removed 3 bases at V and 1 base at J, leaving 7 bases unmatched. Germline CDR1 and CDR2: LNHDA and SQIVND (reference sequence). Here the CDR3 DNA reads TGTGCCAGTAGTATTGGTGGGGGGGTGGGCACAGATACGCAGTATTTT. This encodes CASSIGGGVGTDTQYF.

The chain carries TRBV6-4 and TRBJ2-3; 10 nucleotides align to TRBD2. The CDR3 is 15 residues long. V shed 5 bases and J 3 bases; nucleotides not matched to a gene: 5. The germline V gene has CDR1 MRHNA and CDR2 SNTAGT. CDR3 in amino acids: CASSLAGEVTDTQYF. DNA of the CDR3: TGTGCCAGCAGTCTAGCGGGAGAGGTAACAGATACGCAGTATTTT.

This clone came up a few times. V is TRBV28 and J is TRBJ1-4, with D unresolved. This CDR3 region has 12 residues. Trimming shortened V by 2 bases and J by 8 bases, and 6 bases separated the two germline ends. Germline values: CDR1 MDHEN, CDR2 SYDVKM. The CDR3 loop reads CASSLADEKLFF. Written as DNA, the CDR3 is TGTGCCAGCAGTTTAGCAGACGAAAAACTGTTTTTT.

The chain carries TRBV7-2 and TRBJ1-5; no clear D. Trimming took off 2 bases at V and 2 bases at J, with 7 bases between the two ends. Germline assignment: CDR1 SGHTA and CDR2 FQGNSA. CDR3 length equals 14 residues. This CDR3 reads CASSLLGGNQPQHF. The CDR3 DNA reads as TGTGCCAGCAGCTTACTGGGAGGCAATCAGCCCCAGCATTTT.

The CDR3 protein is CASSPSEYEQYF. As DNA, the CDR3 is TGCGCCAGCAGCCCCTCCGAATACGAGCAGTACTTC. The rearrangement uses TRBV5-1 and TRBJ2-7, with D unresolved. The CDR3 contains 12 residues. Germline V CDR1 and CDR2: SGHRS, YFSETQ. The germline V and J ends were trimmed by 4 bases and 4 bases, with 9 bases remaining between them.

This rearrangement joins TRBV9 to TRBJ1-4; 8 nucleotides match TRBD1. CDR1 is SGDLS, CDR2 YYNGEE, per germline. The V gene end was trimmed by 3 bases and the J gene end by 5 bases; junction bases not matched to a gene: 6. CDR3 size: 15 residues. DNA of the CDR3: TGTGCCAGCAGCGAGCAGGGGGCGAGGAATGAAAAACTGTTTTTT. It specifies CASSEQGARNEKLFF.

The chain uses TRBV6-5 and TRBJ1-3, with TRBD1 as a possible D gene (5 bases). There are 14 residues in the CDR3. V was clipped by 6 bases and J by 1 base, with 10 bases between them. Per the germline V gene, CDR1 is MNHEY and CDR2 is SVGAGI. The CDR3, as DNA: TGTGCCAGCAGCGGGAGGGGTTCTGGAAACACCATATATTTT. Its translation is CASSGRGSGNTIYF.

The chain recombines TRBV5-1 with TRBJ1-5; 11 nucleotides match TRBD1. V dropped 4 bases and J dropped 0; count of bases not matched to a gene: 12. The CDR3 sequence is 19 residues long. Germline V gene sequence: CDR1 SGHRS, CDR2 YFSETQ. CDR3 sequence reads: CASSLKRRDRGYSNQPQHF. CDR3 DNA sequence: TGCGCCAGCAGCCTCAAGCGGCGGGACAGGGGGTATAGCAATCAGCCCCAGCATTTT.

This sequence joins TRBV6-2 or TRBV6-3 and TRBJ1-5; D is unclear. The V gene lost 0 bases and the J gene lost 4 bases, with 7 bases spanning the gap. CDR3 length: 14 amino acids. Germline-derived CDR1 and CDR2 are MNHEY and SVGEGT. CDR3: CASSYSWGNQPQHF. CDR3 DNA sequence: TGTGCCAGCAGTTACTCGTGGGGAAATCAGCCCCAGCATTTT.

CDR3 in amino acids: CASSDGRRYEQYF. In nucleotides, the CDR3 is TGCGCCAGCTCTGATGGGAGGCGCTACGAGCAGTACTTC. This sequence joins TRBV5-1 and TRBJ2-7; a possible D gene is TRBD2 (6 bases). There are 13 residues in the CDR3. V was cut by 7 bases and J by 3 bases, with 14 bases left in between. The germline CDR1 and CDR2 sequences are SGHRS and YFSETQ.

CDR3 DNA: TGCGCCAGCAGCCAAGAAGAAGGATTAAATTCACCCCTCCACTTT. Its protein product is CASSQEEGLNSPLHF. V gene TRBV4-3 combines with J gene TRBJ1-6; D unresolved. Trimming removed 0 bases from V and 7 bases from J, with 10 bases in between. CDR1 and CDR2 from the germline V gene are LGHNA and YSLEER. There are 15 residues in the CDR3.

This chain joins TRBV19 and TRBJ2-7; TRBD2 is a possible D gene (6 bases). The V end was cut by 0 bases, the J end by 4 bases, with 19 bases between. The V gene's germline CDR1 is LNHDA and CDR2 SQIVND (reference sequence). The CDR3 spans 17 residues. In nucleotides, the CDR3 is TGTGCCAGTAGTATAGAGCCGCGGGGCGAGGGTAAGTACGAGCAGTACTTC. Its translation is CASSIEPRGEGKYEQYF.

The chain is built from TRBV7-9 and TRBJ1-1; D is undetermined. Germline CDR1 SEHNR, CDR2 FQNEAQ (reference sequence). The CDR3 contains 14 residues. Trimming cost V 2 bases and J 4 bases, with 11 bases left between them. CDR3 loop: CASSLSGLSTEAFF. CDR3 in DNA: TGTGCCAGCAGCTTATCCGGGTTGAGCACTGAAGCTTTCTTT.

There are a few counts of this clone. This chain links TRBV10-3 with TRBJ1-5, with 9 bases aligning to TRBD1. Trimming removed 10 bases from V and 3 bases from J; junction bases left unmatched: 10. Per germline, CDR1 ENHRY and CDR2 SYGVKD. The CDR3 sequence is 15 residues long. For the CDR3, the DNA is TGTGCCACCTCCCGGGACAGGGCCCCCAATCAGCCCCAGCATTTT. Its translation is CATSRDRAPNQPQHF.

CDR3 residues: CASSLFAGATDTQYF. The CDR3 DNA follows: TGCGCCAGCAGCTTGTTTGCGGGAGCCACAGATACGCAGTATTTT. The chain has TRBV5-1 and TRBJ2-3, with TRBD2 matching over 7 bases. The germline gives CDR1 SGHRS, CDR2 YFSETQ. The J segment lost 2 bases and the V segment lost 1 base, leaving 4 bases of the junction unmatched. The CDR3 totals 15 residues.

Concerning this clone itself: Other DNA sequences within the sample encode an identical CDR3. This chain connects TRBV3-1 (or the pseudogene TRBV3-2) to TRBJ1-5; D unresolved. Trimming took off 2 bases at V and 6 bases at J, with 5 bases between the two ends. CDR3 length: 12 residues. Germline assignment: CDR1 LGHDT and CDR2 YNNKEL (reference sequence). In DNA, the CDR3 is TGTGCCAGCAGCCAATCCGGTCAGCCCCAGCATTTT. It is translated as CASSQSGQPQHF.

The chain joins TRBV5-1 to TRBJ1-2; 8 bases line up with TRBD1. J was trimmed by 8 bases and V by 7 bases; bases with no gene match: 7. CDR1 and CDR2 (germline): SGHRS, YFSETQ. The CDR3 runs 12 residues. The CDR3 reads CASRRTGTGYTF. The CDR3 nucleotides are TGCGCCAGCCGAAGGACAGGGACGGGCTACACCTTC.

V and J are TRBV5-1 and TRBJ2-4; D perhaps matches TRBD1 (6 bases). V shed 0 bases and J shed 5 bases, with 12 bases lying between them. This CDR3 is 15 amino acids long. Per germline, CDR1 SGHRS and CDR2 YFSETQ. In DNA form, the CDR3 reads TGCGCCAGCAGCTTGGGAGGGGGACCTCAAAACATTCAGTACTTC. Its translation: CASSLGGGPQNIQYF.

The count of this clone is one. The chain carries TRBV5-1 and TRBJ1-2; 8 bases line up with TRBD1. V shed 4 bases, J shed 8 bases, and the junction held 16 bases outside the gene matches. The germline CDR1 and CDR2 sequences are SGHRS and YFSETQ. This CDR3 comprises 16 residues. The CDR3 DNA reads TGCGCCAGCAGCGACCCCAGGACAGGGCTGATGTACGGCTACACCTTC. Amino acids: CASSDPRTGLMYGYTF.

This clone has only one observation. The chain employs TRBV7-6 and TRBJ1-1, with D uncertain. This CDR3 has 15 amino acids. V lost 1 base, J lost 2 bases, and 11 bases lay in between. Germline CDR1 is SGHVS and CDR2 is FNYEAQ. The CDR3 nucleotides read TGTGCCAGCAGCTTAGGGTTTATTAGCAACACTGAAGCTTTCTTT. Encoded protein: CASSLGFISNTEAFF.

The chain links TRBV28 to TRBJ2-1; TRBD1 aligns across 9 bases. Germline V gene data show CDR1 as MDHEN and CDR2 as SYDVKM. The trim removed 8 bases at V and 2 bases at J, leaving 10 bases unmatched. The CDR3 has 16 amino acids. CDR3 bases: TGTGCCAGCGGGACAGGGAGTTCCTATGCCTACAATGAGCAGTTCTTC. Protein product: CASGTGSSYAYNEQFF.